The clone carrying this T cell receptor (beta chain) was counted between two and nine times. The antigen is undetermined. Trimming took off 0 bases at V and 3 bases at J, with 15 bases between the two ends. The CDR3 has 17 residues. Looked up from germline, CDR1 is SGHTA and CDR2 is FQGTGA. Libraries were made from TCR beta cDNA, and they carried unique molecular identifiers. Some 500,000 cDNA molecules were obtained per 1 to 10 million input T cells. TCRdb itself ran the PCR reads through MiXCR, one entry per CDR3 protein. The sample contains roughly 410,000 distinct CDR3 sequences, around 33% of which appear only once. The sample comes from a study of post-analysis software for immune sequencing data. Whole-study context: Patients had relapsing-remitting, secondary progressive or progressive-relapsing multiple sclerosis; some lacked subtype. Overall study findings and caveats: Under F measure analysis, samples from one preparation batch co-clustered strongly. People with multiple sclerosis had a significantly lower normalized Chao1 diversity than controls did. Patients carried 4 or 5 TRBV segments more frequently than controls did, and TRBV5-6, TRBV5-1 and TRBV20-1 were among them.

The chain joins TRBV7-3 to TRBJ2-1, with D maybe TRBD2 (5 bases). What was sequenced was blood. The sequence was collected from a girl between 10 and 17 years old with multiple sclerosis. The CDR3 here is CASSLTVVDSLYNEQFF. CDR3 nucleotides: TGTGCCAGCAGCTTAACAGTGGTGGACTCCCTCTACAATGAGCAGTTCTTC.